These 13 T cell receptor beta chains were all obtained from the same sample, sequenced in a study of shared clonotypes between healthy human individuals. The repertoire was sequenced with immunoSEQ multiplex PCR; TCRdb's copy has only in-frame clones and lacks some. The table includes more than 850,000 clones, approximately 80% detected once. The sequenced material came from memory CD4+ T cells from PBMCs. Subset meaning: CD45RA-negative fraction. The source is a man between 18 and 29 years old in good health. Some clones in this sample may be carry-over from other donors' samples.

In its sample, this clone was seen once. Here the CDR3 DNA reads TGTGCCAGCAGCTTAGATCGACGGAGCTCTGGAAACACCATATATTTT. Its protein product is CASSLDRRSSGNTIYF. The rearrangement links TRBV11-2 to TRBJ1-3; D remains unclear. With 0 bases removed from V and 0 bases from J, the gap between germline ends came to 9 bases. From germline, CDR1 is SGHAT and CDR2 FQNNGV. This CDR3 comprises 16 residues.

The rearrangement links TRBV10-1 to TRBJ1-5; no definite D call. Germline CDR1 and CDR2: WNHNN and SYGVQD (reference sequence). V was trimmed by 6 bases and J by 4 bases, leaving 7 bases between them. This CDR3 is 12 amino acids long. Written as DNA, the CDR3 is TGCGCCAGCAGGCAGGCTAATCAGCCCCAGCATTTT. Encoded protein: CASRQANQPQHF.

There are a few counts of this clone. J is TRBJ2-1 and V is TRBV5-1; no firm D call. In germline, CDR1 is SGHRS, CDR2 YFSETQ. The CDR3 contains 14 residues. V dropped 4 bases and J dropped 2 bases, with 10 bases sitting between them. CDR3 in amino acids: CASSPWVAYNEQFF. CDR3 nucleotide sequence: TGCGCCAGCAGCCCATGGGTAGCCTACAATGAGCAGTTCTTC.

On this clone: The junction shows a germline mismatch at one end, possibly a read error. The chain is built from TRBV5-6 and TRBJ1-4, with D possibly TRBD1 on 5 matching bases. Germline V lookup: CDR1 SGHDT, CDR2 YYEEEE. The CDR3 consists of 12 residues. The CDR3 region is CASSLVGTGQRF. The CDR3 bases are TGTGCCAGCAGCTTGGTAGGGACGGGCCAGCGTTTT. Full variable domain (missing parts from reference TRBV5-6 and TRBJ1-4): DAGVTQSPTHLIKTRGQQVTLRCSPKSGHDTVSWYQQALGQGPQFIFQYYEEEERQRGNFPDRFSGHQFPNYSSELNVNALLLGDSALYLCASSLVGTGQRFGSGTQLSVL.

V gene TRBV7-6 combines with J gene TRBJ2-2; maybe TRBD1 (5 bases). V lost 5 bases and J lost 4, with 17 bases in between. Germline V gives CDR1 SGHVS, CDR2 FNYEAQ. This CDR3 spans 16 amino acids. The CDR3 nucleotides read TGTGCCAGCAGCCCAGGTACCAGGGTGAGCACCGGGGAGCTGTTTTTT. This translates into CASSPGTRVSTGELFF. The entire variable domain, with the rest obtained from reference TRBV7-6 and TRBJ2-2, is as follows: GAGVSQSPRYKVTKRGQDVALRCDPISGHVSLYWYRQALGQGPEFLTYFNYEAQQDKSGLPNDRFSAERPEGSISTLTIQRTEQRDSAMYRCASSPGTRVSTGELFFGEGSRLTVL.

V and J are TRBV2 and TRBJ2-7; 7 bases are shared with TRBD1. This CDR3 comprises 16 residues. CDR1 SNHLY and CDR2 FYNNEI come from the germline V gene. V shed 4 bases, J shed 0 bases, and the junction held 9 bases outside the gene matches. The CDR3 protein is CASSALGQLSSYEQYF. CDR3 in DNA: TGTGCCAGCAGTGCGTTGGGACAGCTAAGCTCCTACGAGCAGTACTTC.

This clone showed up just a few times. The CDR3 loop reads CASSQEPGRNSPLHF. For the CDR3, the DNA is TGCGCCAGCAGCCAAGAACCGGGGAGAAATTCACCCCTCCACTTT. The chain is built from TRBV4-3 and TRBJ1-6; D is unresolved. Germline assignment: CDR1 LGHNA and CDR2 YSLEER. The CDR3 sequence is 15 residues long. Deletions cut 0 bases from V and 7 bases from J, with 10 bases between.

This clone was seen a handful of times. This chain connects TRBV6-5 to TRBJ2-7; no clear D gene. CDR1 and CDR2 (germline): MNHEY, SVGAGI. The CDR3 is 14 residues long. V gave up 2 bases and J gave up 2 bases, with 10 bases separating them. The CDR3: CASSYTKPTYEQYF. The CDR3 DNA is TGTGCCAGCAGTTACACCAAGCCGACCTACGAGCAGTACTTC.

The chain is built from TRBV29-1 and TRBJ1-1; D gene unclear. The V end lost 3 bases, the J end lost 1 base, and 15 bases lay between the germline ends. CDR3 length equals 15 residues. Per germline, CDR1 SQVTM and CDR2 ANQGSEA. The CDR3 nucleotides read TGCAGCGTTGAGGTTCGGGGTGGGAGGAACACTGAAGCTTTCTTT. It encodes CSVEVRGGRNTEAFF.

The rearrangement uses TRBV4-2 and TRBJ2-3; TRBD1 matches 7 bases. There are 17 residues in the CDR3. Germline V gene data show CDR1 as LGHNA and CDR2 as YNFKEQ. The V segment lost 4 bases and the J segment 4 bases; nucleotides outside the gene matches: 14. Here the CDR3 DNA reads TGTGCCAGCAGCCTGCAGGGGGACGGCGAGGGTGCAGATACGCAGTATTTT. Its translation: CASSLQGDGEGADTQYF.

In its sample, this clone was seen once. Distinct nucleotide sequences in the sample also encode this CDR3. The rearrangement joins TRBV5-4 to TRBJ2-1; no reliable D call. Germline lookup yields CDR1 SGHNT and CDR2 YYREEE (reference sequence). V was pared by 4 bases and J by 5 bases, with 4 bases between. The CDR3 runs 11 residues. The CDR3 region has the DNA TGTGCCAGCAGCCTAAACAATGAGCAGTTCTTC. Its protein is CASSLNNEQFF.

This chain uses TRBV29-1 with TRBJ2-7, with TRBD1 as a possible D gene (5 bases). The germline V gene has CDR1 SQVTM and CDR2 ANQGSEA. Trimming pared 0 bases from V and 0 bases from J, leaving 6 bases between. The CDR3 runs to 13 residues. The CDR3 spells CSVEDGASYEQYF. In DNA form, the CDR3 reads TGCAGCGTTGAAGATGGGGCCTCCTACGAGCAGTACTTC.

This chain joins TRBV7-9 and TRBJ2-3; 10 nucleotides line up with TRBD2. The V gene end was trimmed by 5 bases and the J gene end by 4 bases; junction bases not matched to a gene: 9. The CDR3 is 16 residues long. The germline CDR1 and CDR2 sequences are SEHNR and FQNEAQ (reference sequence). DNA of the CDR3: TGTGCCAGCAGCCCGGGACTAGCGATAGGATCAGATACGCAGTATTTT. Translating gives CASSPGLAIGSDTQYF.